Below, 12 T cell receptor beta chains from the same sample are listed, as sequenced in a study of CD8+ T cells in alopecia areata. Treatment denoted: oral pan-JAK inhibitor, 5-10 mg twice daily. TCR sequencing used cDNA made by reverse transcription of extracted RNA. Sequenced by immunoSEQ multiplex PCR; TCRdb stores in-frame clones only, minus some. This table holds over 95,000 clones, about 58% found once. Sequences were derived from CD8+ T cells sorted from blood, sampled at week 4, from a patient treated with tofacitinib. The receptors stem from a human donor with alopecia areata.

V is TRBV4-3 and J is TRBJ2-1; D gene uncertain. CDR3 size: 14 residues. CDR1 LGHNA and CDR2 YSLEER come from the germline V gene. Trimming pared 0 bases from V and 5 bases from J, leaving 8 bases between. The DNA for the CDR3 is TGCGCCAGCAGCCAAGACAGGATGGACAATGAGCAGTTCTTC. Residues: CASSQDRMDNEQFF.

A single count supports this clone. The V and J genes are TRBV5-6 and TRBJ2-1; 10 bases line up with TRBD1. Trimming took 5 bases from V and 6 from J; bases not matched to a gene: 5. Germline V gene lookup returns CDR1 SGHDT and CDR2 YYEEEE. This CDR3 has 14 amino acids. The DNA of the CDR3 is TGTGCCAGCAGGCCGGGACAGGGGTCCAATGAGCAGTTCTTC. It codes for CASRPGQGSNEQFF.

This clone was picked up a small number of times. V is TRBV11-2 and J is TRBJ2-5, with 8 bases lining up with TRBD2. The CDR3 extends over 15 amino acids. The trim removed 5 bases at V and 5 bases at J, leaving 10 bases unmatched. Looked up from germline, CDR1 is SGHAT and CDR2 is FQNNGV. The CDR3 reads CASSQEGTRGETQYF. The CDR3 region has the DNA TGTGCCAGCAGCCAAGAGGGGACTAGGGGGGAGACCCAGTACTTC.

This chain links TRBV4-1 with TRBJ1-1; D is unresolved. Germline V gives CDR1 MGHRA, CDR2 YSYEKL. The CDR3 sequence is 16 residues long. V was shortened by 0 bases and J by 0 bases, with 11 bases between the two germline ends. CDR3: CASSQEYRDMNTEAFF. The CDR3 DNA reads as TGCGCCAGCAGCCAAGAGTACAGAGATATGAACACTGAAGCTTTCTTT.

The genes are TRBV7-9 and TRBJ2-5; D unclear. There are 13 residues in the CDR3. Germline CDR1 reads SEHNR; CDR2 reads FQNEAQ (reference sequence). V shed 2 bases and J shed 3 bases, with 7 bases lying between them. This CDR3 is CASSLTSEETQYF. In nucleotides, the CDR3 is TGTGCCAGCAGCTTAACCTCAGAAGAGACCCAGTACTTC. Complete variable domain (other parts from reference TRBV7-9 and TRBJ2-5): DTGVSQNPRHKITKRGQNVTFRCDPISEHNRLYWYRQTLGQGPEFLTYFQNEAQLEKSRLLSDRFSAERPKGSFSTLEIQRTEQGDSAMYLCASSLTSEETQYFGPGTRLLVL.

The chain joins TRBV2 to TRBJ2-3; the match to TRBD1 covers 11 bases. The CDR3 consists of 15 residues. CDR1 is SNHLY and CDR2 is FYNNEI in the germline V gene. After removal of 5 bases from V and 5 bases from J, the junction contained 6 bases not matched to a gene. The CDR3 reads CASSLDRGRGDTQYF. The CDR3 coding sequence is TGTGCCAGCAGTCTGGACAGGGGGCGCGGAGATACGCAGTATTTT.

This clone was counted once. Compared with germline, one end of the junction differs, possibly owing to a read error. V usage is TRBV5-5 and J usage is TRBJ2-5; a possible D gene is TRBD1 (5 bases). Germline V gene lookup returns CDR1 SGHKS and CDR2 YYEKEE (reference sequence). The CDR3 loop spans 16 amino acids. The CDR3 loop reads CASSLVSGLYQETHYF. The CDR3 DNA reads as TGTGCCAGCAGCTTGGTGTCAGGGCTGTACCAAGAGACCCATTACTTC. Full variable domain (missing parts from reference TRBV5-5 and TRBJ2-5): DAGVTQSPTHLIKTRGQQVTLRCSPISGHKSVSWYQQVLGQGPQFIFQYYEKEERGRGNFPDRFSARQFPNYSSELNVNALLLGDSALYLCASSLVSGLYQETHYFGPGTRLLVL.

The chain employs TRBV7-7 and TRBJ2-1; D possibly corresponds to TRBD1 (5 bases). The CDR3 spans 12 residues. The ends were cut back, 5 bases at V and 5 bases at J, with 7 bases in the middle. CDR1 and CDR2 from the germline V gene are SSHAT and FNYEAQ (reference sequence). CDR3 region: CASSGADNEQFF. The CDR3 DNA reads TGTGCCAGCAGCGGGGCAGACAATGAGCAGTTCTTC.

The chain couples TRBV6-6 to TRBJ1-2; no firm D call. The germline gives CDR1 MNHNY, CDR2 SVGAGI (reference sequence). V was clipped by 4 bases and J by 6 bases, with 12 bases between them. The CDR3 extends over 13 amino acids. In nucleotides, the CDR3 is TGTGCCAGCAGTTTTGGACGGCGCGATGGCTACACCTTC. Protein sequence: CASSFGRRDGYTF.

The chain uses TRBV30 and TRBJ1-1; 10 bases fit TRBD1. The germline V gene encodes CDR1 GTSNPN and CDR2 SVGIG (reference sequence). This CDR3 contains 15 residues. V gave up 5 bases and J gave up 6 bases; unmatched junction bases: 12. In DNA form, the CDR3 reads TGTGCCTGGGATTGGGGCGGGACAGGGGAGCCTGAAGCTTTCTTT. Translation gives CAWDWGGTGEPEAFF.

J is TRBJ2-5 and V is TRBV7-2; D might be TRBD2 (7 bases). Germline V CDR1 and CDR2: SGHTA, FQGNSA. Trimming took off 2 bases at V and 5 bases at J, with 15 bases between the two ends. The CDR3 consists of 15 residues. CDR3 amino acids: CASSLNVGGPETQYF. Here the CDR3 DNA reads TGTGCCAGCAGCTTAAACGTGGGGGGGCCGGAGACCCAGTACTTC.

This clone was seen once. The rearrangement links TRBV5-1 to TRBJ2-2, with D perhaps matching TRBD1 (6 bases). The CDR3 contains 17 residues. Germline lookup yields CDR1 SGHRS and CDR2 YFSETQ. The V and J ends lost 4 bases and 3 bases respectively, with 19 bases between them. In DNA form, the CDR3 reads TGCGCCAGCAGCATAACGGACAGCCTGTGGGACACCGGGGAGCTGTTTTTT. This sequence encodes CASSITDSLWDTGELFF. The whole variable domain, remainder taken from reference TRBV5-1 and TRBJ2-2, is KAGVTQTPRYLIKTRGQQVTLSCSPISGHRSVSWYQQTPGQGLQFLFEYFSETQRNKGNFPGRFSGRQFSNSRSEMNVSTLELGDSALYLCASSITDSLWDTGELFFGEGSRLTVL.